This TCR beta chain was sequenced during a study of T-cell reconstitution after alpha-beta-depleted transplantation in children. Concerning this clonotype itself: Its specificity is unknown.

Study observations and caveats: In patients about two months after transplant, alpha-beta T cells reportedly arose from several hundred expanded graft clones. T-cell counts and diversity were attributed mostly to newly produced T cells one year after transplant. From surviving recipient T cells and thymic progenitors came the high day-60 TCRbeta diversity observed in some patients.

Researchers prepared the TCRbeta library using unique molecular identifiers, the study reports. TCRdb passed the PCR reads through MiXCR, listing each CDR3 protein once. This repertoire shows roughly 790,000 distinct CDR3 sequences, about 16% found once; its top ten account for roughly 4.8%. The starting material was PBMCs, mostly from graft donor cells, obtained 360 days after TCRalphabeta/CD19-depleted stem cell transplant. This TCR came from a male patient aged 5 to 17 who had a stem cell transplant for acute lymphoblastic leukemia, so the T cells may come from the graft donor.

The CDR3 DNA reads as TGCAGTGCGAGAACGTACGGGAGAGGCGACAATGAGCAGTTCTTC. Its protein product is CSARTYGRGDNEQFF. The chain couples TRBV20-1 to TRBJ2-1, with a possible D match to TRBD2 (6 bases). This CDR3 is built from 15 residues. Trimming took 6 bases from V and 5 from J, leaving 20 bases between them. CDR1 and CDR2 from the germline V gene are DFQATT and SNEGSKA (reference sequence).